This T cell receptor (beta chain) was found in a study of early T cells in non-severe SARS-CoV-2 infection. Study-wide context: Unsorted whole blood bulk RNA was sequenced, with unpaired chains. Whole-study results and caveats: Private and CD4 specificities were missed by VDJdb matching, which favored anti-spike CD8 responses.

Germline V CDR1 and CDR2: ENHRY, SYGVKD. This CDR3 has 16 residues. Trimming at V came to 0 bases and at J to 4 bases, leaving 6 bases not matched to a gene. This clonotype was found many times. Antigen: not known. Individual cDNA molecules were tagged with unique molecular identifiers, the study reported. TCRdb processed the 5' RACE reads anew with MiXCR; each CDR3 protein has one entry. The repertoire consists of more than 65,000 distinct CDR3 sequences, with more than 9% occurring once and the leading ten covering around 4.3%. The origin of this receptor is an adult who was a healthcare worker with PCR-confirmed SARS-CoV-2 infection or an uninfected control (not recorded which). The rearrangement links TRBV10-3 to TRBJ1-2; 9 bases align to TRBD1. Specimen: whole blood. This chain's CDR3 is CAISESRTGAAYGYTF. For the CDR3, the DNA is TGTGCCATCAGTGAGTCTCGGACAGGGGCGGCCTATGGCTACACCTTC.